Sequencing of this T cell receptor (beta chain) was carried out in a study of T-cell memory formation after mild COVID-19. Study information: Most TCR clusters belonged to a single donor.

This clonotype was seen a few times. The CDR3 spans 17 residues. CDR1 is LNHNV and CDR2 is YYDKDF in the germline V gene (reference sequence). Trimming stripped 0 bases from V and 2 bases from J, with 15 bases between. With constant-segment primers, 5'RACE yielded cDNA libraries of TCR alpha and TCR beta that carried sample barcodes and UMIs. MiXCR was run by TCRdb on the 5' RACE reads, yielding one entry per CDR3 protein. The sample yields 550,000 to 700,000 distinct CDR3 sequences, approximately 15% seen once. The clonotype was recovered from an adult woman who had mild COVID-19 (a few samples of this study predate the infection). Cell type and time point are not known. What was sequenced was PBMCs or a T cell subset sorted from them (not recorded which). The gene calls are TRBV15 and TRBJ2-3; D possibly corresponds to TRBD2 (6 bases). CDR3 sequence reads: CATSRDYRGMNTDTQYF. The CDR3 DNA is TGTGCCACCAGCAGAGATTACCGGGGGATGAACACAGATACGCAGTATTTT.